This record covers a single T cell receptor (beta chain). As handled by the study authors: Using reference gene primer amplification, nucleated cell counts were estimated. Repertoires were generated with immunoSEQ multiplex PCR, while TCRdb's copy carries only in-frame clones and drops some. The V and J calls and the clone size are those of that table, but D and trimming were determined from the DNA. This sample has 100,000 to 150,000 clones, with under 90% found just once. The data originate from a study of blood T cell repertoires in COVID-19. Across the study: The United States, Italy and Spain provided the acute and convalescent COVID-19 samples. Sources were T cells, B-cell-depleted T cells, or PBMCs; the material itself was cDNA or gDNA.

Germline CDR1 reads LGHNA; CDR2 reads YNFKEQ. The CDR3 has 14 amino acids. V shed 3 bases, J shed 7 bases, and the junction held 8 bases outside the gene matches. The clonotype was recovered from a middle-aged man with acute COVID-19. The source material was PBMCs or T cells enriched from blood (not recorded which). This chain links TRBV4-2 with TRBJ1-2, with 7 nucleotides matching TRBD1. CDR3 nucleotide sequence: TGTGCCAGCAGCCAGGCCGGGCAGGGGGGTGGCTACACCTTC. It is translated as CASSQAGQGGGYTF.